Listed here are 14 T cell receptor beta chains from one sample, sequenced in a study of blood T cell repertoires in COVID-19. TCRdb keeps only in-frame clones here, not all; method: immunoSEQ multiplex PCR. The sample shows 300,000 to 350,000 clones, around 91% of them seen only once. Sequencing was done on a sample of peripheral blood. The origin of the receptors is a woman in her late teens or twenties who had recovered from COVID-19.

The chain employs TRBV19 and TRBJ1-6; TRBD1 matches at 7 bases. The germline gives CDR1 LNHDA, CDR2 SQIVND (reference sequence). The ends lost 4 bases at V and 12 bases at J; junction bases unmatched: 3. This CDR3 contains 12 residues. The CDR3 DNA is TGTGCCAGTAGTAACAGGGGTTTACCCCTCCACTTT. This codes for CASSNRGLPLHF.

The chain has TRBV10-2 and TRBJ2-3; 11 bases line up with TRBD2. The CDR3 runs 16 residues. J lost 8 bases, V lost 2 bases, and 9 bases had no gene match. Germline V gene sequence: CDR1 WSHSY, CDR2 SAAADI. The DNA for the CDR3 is TGCGCCAGCAGTGAGGACCGACTAGCGGGACTCGGTACGCAGTATTTT. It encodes CASSEDRLAGLGTQYF.

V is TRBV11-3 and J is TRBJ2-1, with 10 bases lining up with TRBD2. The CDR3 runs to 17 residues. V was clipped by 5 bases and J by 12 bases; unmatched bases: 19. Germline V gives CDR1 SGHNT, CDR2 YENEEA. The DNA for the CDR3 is TGTGCCAGCAGCCCCCGGCTAGCGGGAGTCTACAATGCGGGGCAGTTCTTC. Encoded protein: CASSPRLAGVYNAGQFF.

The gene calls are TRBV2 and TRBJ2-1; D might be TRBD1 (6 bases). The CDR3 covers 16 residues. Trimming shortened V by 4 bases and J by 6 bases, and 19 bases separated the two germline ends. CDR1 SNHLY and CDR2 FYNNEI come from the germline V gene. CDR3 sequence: CASSADRLSLGNEQFF. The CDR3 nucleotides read TGTGCCAGCAGTGCCGACAGGCTATCTTTGGGCAATGAGCAGTTCTTC.

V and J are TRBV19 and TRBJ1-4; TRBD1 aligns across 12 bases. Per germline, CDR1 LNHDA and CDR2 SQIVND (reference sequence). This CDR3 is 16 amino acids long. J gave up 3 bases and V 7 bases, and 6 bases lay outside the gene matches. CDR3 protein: CASTGTGGASNEKLFF. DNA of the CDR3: TGTGCCAGTACCGGGACAGGGGGCGCCTCTAATGAAAAACTGTTTTTT.

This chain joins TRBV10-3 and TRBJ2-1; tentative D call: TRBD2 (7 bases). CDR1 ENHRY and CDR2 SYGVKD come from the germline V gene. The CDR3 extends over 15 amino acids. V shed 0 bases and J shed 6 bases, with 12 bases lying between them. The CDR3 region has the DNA TGTGCCATCAGTGAGTCGGTAGGGGGGGCCAATGAGCAGTTCTTC. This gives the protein CAISESVGGANEQFF.

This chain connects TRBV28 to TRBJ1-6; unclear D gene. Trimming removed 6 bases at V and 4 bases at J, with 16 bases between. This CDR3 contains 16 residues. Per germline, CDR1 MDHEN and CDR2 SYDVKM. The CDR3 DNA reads TGTGCCAGCAGCGGACTGGAAAAGGGTTATAATTCACCCCTCCACTTT. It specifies CASSGLEKGYNSPLHF.

This CDR3 reads CATSDFTSEGETQYF. CDR3 bases: TGTGCCACCAGTGATTTCACTAGCGAGGGGGAGACCCAGTACTTC. This sequence joins TRBV24-1 and TRBJ2-5; 7 bases fit TRBD2. V shed 1 base and J 5 bases; nucleotides not matched to a gene: 6. CDR3 length: 15 residues. CDR1 and CDR2 from the germline V gene are KGHDR and SFDVKD.

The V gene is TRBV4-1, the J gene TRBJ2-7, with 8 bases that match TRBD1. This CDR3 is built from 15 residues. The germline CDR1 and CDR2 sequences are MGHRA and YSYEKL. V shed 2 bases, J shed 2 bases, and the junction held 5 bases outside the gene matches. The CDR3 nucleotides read TGCGCCAGCAGCCAACGGACAGGGTCCACCTACGAGCAGTACGTC. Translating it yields CASSQRTGSTYEQYV.

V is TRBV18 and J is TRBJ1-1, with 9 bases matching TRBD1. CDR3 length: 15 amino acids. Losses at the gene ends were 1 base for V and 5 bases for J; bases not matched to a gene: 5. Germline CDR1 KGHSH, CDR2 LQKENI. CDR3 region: CASSPRTGEDTEAFF. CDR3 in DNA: TGTGCCAGCTCACCACGGACAGGGGAGGATACTGAAGCTTTCTTT.

CDR3 bases: TGTGCCAGCAGCAAAACCCGGGACAGGTCCTACAATGAGCAGTTCTTC. It encodes CASSKTRDRSYNEQFF. The V gene is TRBV21-1, the J gene TRBJ2-1; TRBD1, the table's D call, was not compared with the DNA. TRBV21-1 is noted as a pseudogene. The CDR3 has 16 amino acids.

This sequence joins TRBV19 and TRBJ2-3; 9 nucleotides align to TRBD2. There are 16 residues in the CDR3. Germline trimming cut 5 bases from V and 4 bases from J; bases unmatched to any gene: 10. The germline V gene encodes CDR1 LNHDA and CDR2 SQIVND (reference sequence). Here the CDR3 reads CASSLGGGRAADTQYF. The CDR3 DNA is TGTGCCAGTAGTCTAGGCGGCGGGAGGGCCGCAGATACGCAGTATTTT. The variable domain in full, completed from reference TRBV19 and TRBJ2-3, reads DGGITQSPKYLFRKEGQNVTLSCEQNLNHDAMYWYRQDPGQGLRLIYYSQIVNDFQKGDIAEGYSVSREKKESFPLTVTSAQKNPTAFYLCASSLGGGRAADTQYFGPGTRLTVL.

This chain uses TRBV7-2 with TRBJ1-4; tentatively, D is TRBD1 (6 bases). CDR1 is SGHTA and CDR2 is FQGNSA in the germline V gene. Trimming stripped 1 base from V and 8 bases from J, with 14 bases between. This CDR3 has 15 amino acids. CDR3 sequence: CASSLDGRGWEKLFF. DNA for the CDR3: TGTGCCAGCAGCTTAGATGGCAGGGGATGGGAAAAACTGTTTTTT.

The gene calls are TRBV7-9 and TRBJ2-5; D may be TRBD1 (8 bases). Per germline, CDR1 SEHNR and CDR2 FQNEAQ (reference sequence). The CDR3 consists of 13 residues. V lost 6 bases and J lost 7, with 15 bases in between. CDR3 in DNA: TGTGCCAGCAGTTCACAGGGGGGGGTGACCCAGTACTTC. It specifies CASSSQGGVTQYF.